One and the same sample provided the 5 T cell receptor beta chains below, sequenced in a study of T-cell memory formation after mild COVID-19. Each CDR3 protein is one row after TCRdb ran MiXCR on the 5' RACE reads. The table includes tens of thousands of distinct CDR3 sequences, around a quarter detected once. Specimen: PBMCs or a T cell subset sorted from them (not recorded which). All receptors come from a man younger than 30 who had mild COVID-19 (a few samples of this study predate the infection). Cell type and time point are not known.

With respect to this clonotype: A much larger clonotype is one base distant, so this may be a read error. CDR3 sequence: CVSSYSGGSGANVLTF. In nucleotides, the CDR3 is TGTGTCAGCAGTTACTCGGGGGGTTCTGGGGCCAACGTCCTGACTTTC. V usage is TRBV6-5 and J usage is TRBJ2-6; 7 bases match TRBD2. Germline V lookup: CDR1 MNHEY, CDR2 SVGAGI. This CDR3 has 16 amino acids.

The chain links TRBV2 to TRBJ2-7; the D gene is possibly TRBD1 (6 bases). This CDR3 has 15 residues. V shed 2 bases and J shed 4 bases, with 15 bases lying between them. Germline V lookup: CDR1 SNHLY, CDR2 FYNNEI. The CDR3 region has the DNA TGTGCCAGCAGTGAAATCAGAACAGGGCCGTACGAGCAGTACTTC. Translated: CASSEIRTGPYEQYF.

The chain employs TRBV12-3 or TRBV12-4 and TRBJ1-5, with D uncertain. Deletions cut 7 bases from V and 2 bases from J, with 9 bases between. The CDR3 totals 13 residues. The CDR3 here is CASKPDGNQPQHF. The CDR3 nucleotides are TGTGCCAGCAAACCGGACGGCAATCAGCCCCAGCATTTT.

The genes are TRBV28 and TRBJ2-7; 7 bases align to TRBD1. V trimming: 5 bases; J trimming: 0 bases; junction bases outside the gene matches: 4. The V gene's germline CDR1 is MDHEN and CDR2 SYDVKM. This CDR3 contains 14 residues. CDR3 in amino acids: CASSLRDSSYEQYV. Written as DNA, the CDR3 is TGTGCCAGCAGTCTCCGGGACAGCTCCTACGAGCAGTACGTC.

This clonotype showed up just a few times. The CDR3 loop is CASSSGTPNEKLFF. The CDR3 DNA reads TGTGCCAGCAGCTCCGGGACACCTAATGAAAAACTGTTTTTT. The rearrangement uses TRBV6-2 or TRBV6-3 and TRBJ1-4, with D maybe TRBD1 (6 bases). Trimming left V 6 bases short and J 3 bases short, with 11 bases between. CDR3 length: 14 amino acids. Germline values: CDR1 MNHEY, CDR2 SVGEGT.